This T cell receptor (beta chain) came from a study of T cell repertoires in cytomegalovirus infection. In the study overall: From public TCR beta signatures came an indication of both CMV infection and matching HLA type. Study results and caveats: Across the ex vivo response, the dominant clonotypes were HLA-C-restricted CMV-specific TCR beta clonotypes. Identification of carriers of CMV plus the relevant HLA was achieved through cumulative public TCR beta family frequency.

TCRdb redid the calling of the reads with MiXCR, one entry per CDR3 protein. The table has roughly 500,000 distinct CDR3 sequences, around 11% seen once; the top ten hold 9.5% to 13%. J gave up 7 bases and V 10 bases, and 3 bases lay outside the gene matches. CDR1 and CDR2 (germline): ENHRY, SYGVKD. The CDR3 runs 12 residues. A note on this clonotype: Its antigen is unidentified.

The receptor's source is a human donor in good health (CMV status not recorded). Some clones in this sample may be carry-over from other donors' samples. Sequencing was done on a sample of PBMCs. The chain uses TRBV10-3 and TRBJ1-6, with 8 bases lining up with TRBD1. The CDR3 nucleotides read TGTGCCACCACAGGGGGAAATTCACCCCTCCACTTT. This gives the protein CATTGGNSPLHF.